This T cell receptor beta chain stems from a study of cytomegalovirus exposure and HLA in healthy donors. Study outcomes and limitations: Many donors carried some public TCRs, although rarity characterized most TCR sequences.

Concerning this clone itself: Its antigen is undetermined.

Here immunoSEQ multiplex PCR was the method, and the copy in TCRdb shows in-frame clones only, minus some. The sample has some 200,000 clones, 86% seen once; the top ten hold roughly 7%. V was pared by 2 bases and J by 0 bases, with 5 bases of the junction left unmatched. CDR1 and CDR2 from the germline V gene are MNHEY and SMNVEV (reference sequence). The CDR3 is 17 amino acids. This rearrangement joins TRBV27 to TRBJ2-1; 9 nucleotides line up with TRBD1. The TCR sequence derives from a man under 40 in good health and CMV-seropositive. Material: PBMCs. The CDR3 here is CASSLRQGDSSYNEQFF. The CDR3 DNA reads as TGTGCCAGCAGTTTAAGACAGGGGGACAGCTCCTACAATGAGCAGTTCTTC.